The 8 T cell receptor beta chains presented below share a single source sample, sequenced in a study of T cells in Graves' hyperthyroidism and ophthalmopathy. Amplified regions were TCR beta CDR3 sequences from RNA transcripts. With the HTBI primer set, the TCR CDR3 went through a first round of RT-PCR. TCRdb used MiXCR to reprocess the multiplex PCR reads, holding one entry per CDR3 protein. The data contain about 590,000 distinct CDR3 sequences, 11% to 15% of them singletons. The source material was blood. Receptors originate from a woman aged 18-35 years with Graves' ophthalmopathy.

In its sample, this clonotype was seen many times. The gene calls are TRBV5-1 and TRBJ2-7; D possibly corresponds to TRBD2 (6 bases). Trimming took 4 bases from V and 1 from J, leaving 12 bases between them. The V gene's germline CDR1 is SGHRS and CDR2 YFSETQ. The CDR3 runs 14 residues. CDR3 sequence (DNA): TGCGCCAGCAGCGGGGGAGGTCGGTCCTACGAGCAGTACTTC. This translates into CASSGGGRSYEQYF. Full variable domain (missing parts from reference TRBV5-1 and TRBJ2-7): KAGVTQTPRYLIKTRGQQVTLSCSPISGHRSVSWYQQTPGQGLQFLFEYFSETQRNKGNFPGRFSGRQFSNSRSEMNVSTLELGDSALYLCASSGGGRSYEQYFGPGTRLTVT.

This clonotype occurred a few times. The gene calls are TRBV7-2 and TRBJ1-2; D not certain. Germline V gene data show CDR1 as SGHTA and CDR2 as FQGNSA. Trimming pared 1 base from V and 14 bases from J, leaving 17 bases between. This CDR3 has 13 residues. The CDR3: CASSLERTDLGTF. The CDR3 DNA reads as TGTGCCAGCAGCTTAGAACGGACCGACTTAGGGACCTTC.

This clonotype was seen more than once but under ten times. This rearrangement joins TRBV11-2 to TRBJ2-1, with 11 bases fitting TRBD2. CDR1 SGHAT and CDR2 FQNNGV come from the germline V gene. V shed 8 bases and J 4 bases; nucleotides not matched to a gene: 13. The CDR3 totals 17 residues. CDR3 residues: CASRGGARLAGYNEQFF. CDR3 DNA sequence: TGTGCCAGCCGCGGGGGGGCTCGACTAGCGGGGTACAATGAGCAGTTCTTC.

A note on this clonotype: A much larger clone differs by one base, so this may be a read error. J is TRBJ1-1 and V is TRBV6-1, with D hard to call. The CDR3 loop spans 14 amino acids. Germline V gene sequence: CDR1 MNHNS, CDR2 SASEGT. The CDR3 reads CASSRLMGDTETFF. Written as DNA, the CDR3 is TGTGCCAGCAGTAGACTAATGGGAGACACTGAAACTTTCTTT.

In its sample, this clonotype was seen many times. CDR3 loop: CASKGEYTEAFF. The CDR3 DNA reads as TGTGCCAGCAAAGGGGAGTACACTGAAGCTTTCTTT. The chain is built from TRBV27 and TRBJ1-1; perhaps TRBD1 as D (5 bases). V gave up 7 bases and J gave up 3 bases, with 9 bases separating them. CDR1 and CDR2 (germline): MNHEY, SMNVEV (reference sequence). The CDR3 runs to 12 residues.

This clonotype showed up many times. The chain joins TRBV7-3 to TRBJ1-1; weak D call: TRBD1 (5 bases). The CDR3 covers 17 residues. The germline V gene encodes CDR1 SGHTA and CDR2 FQGTGA. Trimming took 2 bases from V and 1 from J, leaving 17 bases between them. The CDR3 sequence is CASSLLPPLGQNTEAFF. For the CDR3, the DNA is TGTGCCAGCAGCTTATTACCCCCCCTCGGACAGAACACTGAAGCTTTCTTT.

Only a few counts were recorded for this clonotype. The junction shows a germline mismatch at one end, possibly a read error. The chain employs TRBV7-3 and TRBJ2-3; 10 nucleotides align to TRBD1. This CDR3 contains 13 residues. Germline CDR1 is SGHTA and CDR2 is FQGTGA. The CDR3 DNA is TGTGCCAGCGGCAGGACAGGGGGGGATACGCGGTATTTT. It specifies CASGRTGGDTRYF.

The chain employs TRBV7-2 and TRBJ1-6, with TRBD1 as a possible D gene (5 bases). This CDR3 spans 17 amino acids. V was shortened by 0 bases and J by 5 bases, with 14 bases between the two germline ends. Germline V lookup: CDR1 SGHTA, CDR2 FQGNSA. The CDR3 region is CASSLARGFLDNSPLHF. Written as DNA, the CDR3 is TGTGCCAGCAGCTTAGCGCGGGGGTTTCTTGATAATTCACCCCTCCACTTT.